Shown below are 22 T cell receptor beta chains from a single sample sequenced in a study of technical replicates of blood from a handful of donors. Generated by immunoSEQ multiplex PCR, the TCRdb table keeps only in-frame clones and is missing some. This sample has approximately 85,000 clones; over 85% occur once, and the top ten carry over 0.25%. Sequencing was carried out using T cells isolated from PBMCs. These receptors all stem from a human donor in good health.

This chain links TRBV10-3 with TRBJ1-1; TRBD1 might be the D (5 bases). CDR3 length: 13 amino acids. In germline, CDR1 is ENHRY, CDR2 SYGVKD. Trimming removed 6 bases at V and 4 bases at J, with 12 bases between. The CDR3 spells CAIRDGGVTEAFF. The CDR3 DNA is TGTGCCATCAGAGACGGAGGGGTCACTGAAGCTTTCTTT.

The CDR3 protein is CASSLFLDRGALSGANVLTF. The DNA of the CDR3 is TGTGCCAGCAGTTTATTCCTAGACAGGGGGGCTTTGTCTGGGGCCAACGTCCTGACTTTC. The chain combines TRBV28 with TRBJ2-6; the match to TRBD1 covers 9 bases. The length of the CDR3 is 20 residues. Germline CDR1 and CDR2: MDHEN and SYDVKM. Germline trimming cut 1 base from V and 1 base from J; bases unmatched to any gene: 11.

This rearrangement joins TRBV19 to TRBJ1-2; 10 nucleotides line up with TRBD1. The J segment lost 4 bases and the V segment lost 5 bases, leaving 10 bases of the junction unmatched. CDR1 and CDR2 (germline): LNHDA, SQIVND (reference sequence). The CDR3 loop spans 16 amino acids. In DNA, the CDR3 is TGTGCCAGTAGTCAACAGGGGACAGGGGTTTTCTATGGCTACACCTTC. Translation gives CASSQQGTGVFYGYTF.

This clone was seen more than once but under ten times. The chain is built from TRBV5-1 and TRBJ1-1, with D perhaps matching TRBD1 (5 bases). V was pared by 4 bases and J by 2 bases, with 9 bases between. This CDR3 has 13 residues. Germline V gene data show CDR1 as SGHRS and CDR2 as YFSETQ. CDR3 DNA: TGCGCCAGCAGCGTGACAGAAAACACTGAAGCTTTCTTT. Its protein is CASSVTENTEAFF.

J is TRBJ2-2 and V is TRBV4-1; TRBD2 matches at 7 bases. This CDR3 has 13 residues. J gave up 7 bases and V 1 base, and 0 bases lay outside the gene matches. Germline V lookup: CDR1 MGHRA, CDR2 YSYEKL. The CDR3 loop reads CASSQGGGGELFF. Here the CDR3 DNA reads TGCGCCAGCAGCCAAGGGGGGGGCGGGGAGCTGTTTTTT.

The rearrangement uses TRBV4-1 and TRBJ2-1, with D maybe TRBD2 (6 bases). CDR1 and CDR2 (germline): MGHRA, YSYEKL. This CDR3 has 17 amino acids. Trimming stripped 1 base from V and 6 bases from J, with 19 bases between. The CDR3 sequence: CASSQVSEMEGINEQFF. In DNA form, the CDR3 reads TGCGCCAGCAGCCAAGTCTCCGAGATGGAGGGGATCAATGAGCAGTTCTTC.

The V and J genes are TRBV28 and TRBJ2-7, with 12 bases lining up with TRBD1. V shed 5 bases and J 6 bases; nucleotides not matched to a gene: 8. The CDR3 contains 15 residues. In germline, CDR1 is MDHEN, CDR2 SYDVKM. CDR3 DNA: TGTGCCAGCAGTCTCCCTGGGACAGGGGGCATCGAGCAGTACTTC. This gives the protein CASSLPGTGGIEQYF.

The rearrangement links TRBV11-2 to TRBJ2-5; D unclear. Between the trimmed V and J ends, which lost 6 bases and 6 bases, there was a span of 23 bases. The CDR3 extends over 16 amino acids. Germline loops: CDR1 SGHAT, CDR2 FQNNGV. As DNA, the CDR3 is TGTGCCAGCAGTCGACGGTCGACGGCGGATTCGCAGACCCAGTACTTC. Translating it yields CASSRRSTADSQTQYF.

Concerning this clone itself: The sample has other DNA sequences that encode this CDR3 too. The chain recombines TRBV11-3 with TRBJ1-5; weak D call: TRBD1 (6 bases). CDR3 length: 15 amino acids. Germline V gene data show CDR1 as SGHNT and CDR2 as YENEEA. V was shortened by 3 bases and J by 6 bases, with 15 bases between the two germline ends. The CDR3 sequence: CASSFRGGYCQPQHF. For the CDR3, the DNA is TGTGCCAGCAGCTTCAGAGGGGGATATTGTCAGCCCCAGCATTTT.

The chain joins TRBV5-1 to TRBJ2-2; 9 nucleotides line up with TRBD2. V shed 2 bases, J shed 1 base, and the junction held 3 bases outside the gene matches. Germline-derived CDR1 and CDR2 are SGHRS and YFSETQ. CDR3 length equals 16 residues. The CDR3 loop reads CASSFMTSGNTGELFF. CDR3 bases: TGCGCCAGCAGCTTTATGACTAGCGGGAACACCGGGGAGCTGTTTTTT.

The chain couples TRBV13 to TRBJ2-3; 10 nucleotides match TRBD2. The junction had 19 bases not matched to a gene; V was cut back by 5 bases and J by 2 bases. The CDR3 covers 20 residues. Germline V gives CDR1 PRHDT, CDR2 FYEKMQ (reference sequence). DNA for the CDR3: TGTGCCAGCAGCAAGCCGGGATATACAGCGGGAGGGGACGCCACAGATACGCAGTATTTT. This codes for CASSKPGYTAGGDATDTQYF.

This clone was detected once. CDR3 bases: TGTGCCAGCAGCCCACGACTAGCGGGGAGGGAGCAGTACTTC. This translates into CASSPRLAGREQYF. The rearrangement links TRBV11-2 to TRBJ2-7; 11 bases fit TRBD2. Germline values: CDR1 SGHAT, CDR2 FQNNGV. V shed 5 bases, J shed 7 bases, and the junction held 7 bases outside the gene matches. This CDR3 is 14 amino acids long.

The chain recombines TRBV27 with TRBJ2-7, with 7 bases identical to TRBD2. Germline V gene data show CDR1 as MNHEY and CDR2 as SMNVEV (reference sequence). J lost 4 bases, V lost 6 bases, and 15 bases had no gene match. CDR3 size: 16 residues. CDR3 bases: TGTGCCAGCAGCCCTAACGGACTAGTCCCGTCTTACGAGCAGTACTTC. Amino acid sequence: CASSPNGLVPSYEQYF.

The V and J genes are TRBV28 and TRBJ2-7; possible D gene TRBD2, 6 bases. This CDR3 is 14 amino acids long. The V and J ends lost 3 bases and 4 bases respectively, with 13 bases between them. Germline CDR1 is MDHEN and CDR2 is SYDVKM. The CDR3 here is CASSLEGFVYEQYF. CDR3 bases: TGTGCCAGCAGTTTGGAGGGATTCGTTTACGAGCAGTACTTC.

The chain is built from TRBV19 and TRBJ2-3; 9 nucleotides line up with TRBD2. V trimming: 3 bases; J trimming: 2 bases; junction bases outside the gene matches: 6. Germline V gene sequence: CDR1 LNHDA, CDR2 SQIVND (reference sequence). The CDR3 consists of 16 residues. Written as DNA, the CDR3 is TGTGCCAGTAGTATCCTAGCGGGACAACACACAGATACGCAGTATTTT. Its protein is CASSILAGQHTDTQYF.

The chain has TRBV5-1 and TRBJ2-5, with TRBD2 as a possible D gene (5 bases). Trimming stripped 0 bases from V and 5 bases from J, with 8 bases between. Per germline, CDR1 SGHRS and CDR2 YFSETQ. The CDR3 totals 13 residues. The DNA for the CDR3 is TGCGCCAGCAGCTTGGACACGGGGGAGACCCAGTACTTC. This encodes CASSLDTGETQYF.

This chain's CDR3 is CAIRMGSGGEAGELFF. The CDR3 region has the DNA TGTGCCATCAGGATGGGAAGCGGGGGAGAAGCCGGGGAGCTGTTTTTT. The chain combines TRBV10-3 with TRBJ2-2; 8 bases line up with TRBD2. The CDR3 spans 16 residues. Germline V CDR1 and CDR2: ENHRY, SYGVKD. V gave up 6 bases and J gave up 6 bases; unmatched junction bases: 12.

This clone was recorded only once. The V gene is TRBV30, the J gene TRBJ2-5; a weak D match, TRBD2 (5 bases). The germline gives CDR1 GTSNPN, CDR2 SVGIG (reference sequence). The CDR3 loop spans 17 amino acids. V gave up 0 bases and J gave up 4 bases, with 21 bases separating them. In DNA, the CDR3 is TGTGCCTGGAGTGTGAACGGGAAGAAAAGGGAAGGAGAGACCCAGTACTTC. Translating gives CAWSVNGKKREGETQYF.

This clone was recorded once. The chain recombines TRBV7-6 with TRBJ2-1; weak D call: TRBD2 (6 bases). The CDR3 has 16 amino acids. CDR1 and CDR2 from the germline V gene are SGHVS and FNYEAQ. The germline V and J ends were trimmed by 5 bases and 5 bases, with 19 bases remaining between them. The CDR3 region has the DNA TGTGCCAGCAGCGGGGTTAGGCGGGAAGAACACAATGAGCAGTTCTTC. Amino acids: CASSGVRREEHNEQFF. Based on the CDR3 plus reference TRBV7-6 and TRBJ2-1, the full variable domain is GAGVSQSPRYKVTKRGQDVALRCDPISGHVSLYWYRQALGQGPEFLTYFNYEAQQDKSGLPNDRFSAERPEGSISTLTIQRTEQRDSAMYRCASSGVRREEHNEQFFGPGTRLTVL.

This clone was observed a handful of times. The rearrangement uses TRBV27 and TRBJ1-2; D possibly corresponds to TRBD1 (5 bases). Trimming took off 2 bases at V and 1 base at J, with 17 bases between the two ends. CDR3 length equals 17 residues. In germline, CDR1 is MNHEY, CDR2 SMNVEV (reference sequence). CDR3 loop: CASSLEWGSLLNYGYTF. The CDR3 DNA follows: TGTGCCAGCAGTTTAGAGTGGGGCTCGCTGCTTAACTATGGCTACACCTTC.

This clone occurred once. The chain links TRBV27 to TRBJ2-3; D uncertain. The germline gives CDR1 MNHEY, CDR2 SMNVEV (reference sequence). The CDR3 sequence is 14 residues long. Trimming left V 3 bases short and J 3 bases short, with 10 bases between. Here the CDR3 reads CASSLMSRTDTQYF. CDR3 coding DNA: TGTGCCAGCAGTTTGATGAGTCGTACAGATACGCAGTATTTT.

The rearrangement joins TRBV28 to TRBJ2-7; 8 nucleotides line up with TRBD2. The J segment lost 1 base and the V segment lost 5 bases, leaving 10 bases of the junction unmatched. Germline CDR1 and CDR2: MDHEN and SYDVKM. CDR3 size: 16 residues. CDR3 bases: TGTGCCAGCAGTCCACCACTAGCGGAGATTTCCTACGAGCAGTACTTC. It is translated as CASSPPLAEISYEQYF.